This T cell receptor (beta chain) comes out of a study of CD8 T cells in Susac syndrome. The RNA, roughly 0.45 to 1 ug, was put through reverse transcription using random hexamers. The immunoSEQ assay covered 54 Vbeta and 13 Jbeta segments for CDR3. TCRdb re-called the immunoSEQ multiplex PCR reads through MiXCR, storing one row per CDR3 protein. The data show roughly 330,000 distinct CDR3 sequences, with 92% seen just once and more than 0.06% held by the top ten. Germline-derived CDR1 and CDR2 are SGHAT and FQDESV (reference sequence). The CDR3 loop spans 13 amino acids. V was pared by 5 bases and J by 4 bases, with 3 bases of the junction left unmatched.

The source is a human donor with multiple sclerosis. This chain connects TRBV11-1 to TRBJ2-5, with 8 positions matching TRBD1. The sequenced sample was CD4+ T cells from PBMCs. The CDR3 here is CASSHDRGETQYF. DNA for the CDR3: TGTGCCAGCAGCCACGACAGGGGAGAGACCCAGTACTTC.